This passage covers 20 T cell receptor beta chains from one sample sequenced in a study of CD8+ T cells in alopecia areata. The treatment is: oral pan-JAK inhibitor, 5-10 mg twice daily. Extraction of RNA preceded its reverse transcription into cDNA, which served as the sequencing template. Clones were sequenced by immunoSEQ multiplex PCR, and TCRdb holds only the in-frame ones, with some missing. The sample records some 190,000 clones, 51% being singletons. The sequences come from CD8+ T cells sorted from blood, collected between weeks 51 and 54, from a patient treated with tofacitinib. These receptors originate from a human donor with alopecia areata.

The genes are TRBV29-1 and TRBJ2-5; D might be TRBD1 (6 bases). V shed 7 bases and J shed 3 bases, with 12 bases lying between them. CDR1 and CDR2 from the germline V gene are SQVTM and ANQGSEA. The CDR3 is 12 amino acids. The CDR3 here is CSAHHREETQYF. The CDR3 nucleotides read TGCAGCGCCCACCACAGGGAAGAGACCCAGTACTTC.

The table lists this clone with a count of one. V gene TRBV5-4 combines with J gene TRBJ2-3, with D maybe TRBD2 (5 bases). CDR3 length equals 15 residues. The V and J ends lost 4 bases and 0 bases respectively, with 12 bases between them. Germline V gene data show CDR1 as SGHNT and CDR2 as YYREEE (reference sequence). The CDR3 loop is CASSMDFSSTDTQYF. The CDR3 DNA sequence: TGTGCCAGCAGCATGGACTTTTCTAGCACAGATACGCAGTATTTT.

Of note for this clone: In the same sample, other DNA sequences code for this CDR3. This sequence joins TRBV19 and TRBJ1-5, with TRBD1 matching over 10 bases. The CDR3 consists of 14 residues. V lost 3 bases and J lost 6; bases outside the gene matches: 2. Germline V gene data show CDR1 as LNHDA and CDR2 as SQIVND (reference sequence). In DNA, the CDR3 is TGTGCCAGTAGTATCCGGGACAGGGGTCAGCCCCAGCATTTT. This codes for CASSIRDRGQPQHF.

The chain combines TRBV7-3 with TRBJ1-1, with 8 bases that match TRBD1. Germline V gene data show CDR1 as SGHTA and CDR2 as FQGTGA. The CDR3 runs to 13 residues. The J segment lost 4 bases and the V segment lost 3 bases, leaving 1 base of the junction unmatched. CDR3 sequence (DNA): TGTGCCAGCAGCTTCGGACAGGGCACTGAAGCTTTCTTT. It encodes CASSFGQGTEAFF.

The chain is built from TRBV29-1 and TRBJ2-3; D not certain. The CDR3 sequence is 15 residues long. CDR1 SQVTM and CDR2 ANQGSEA come from the germline V gene. Trimming pared 7 bases from V and 0 bases from J, leaving 17 bases between. The CDR3 bases are TGCAGCGCCTGGGGTGGGTCCCTCAGCACAGATACGCAGTATTTT. This sequence encodes CSAWGGSLSTDTQYF.

The chain has TRBV10-3 and TRBJ2-3, with D possibly matching TRBD1 (6 bases). V dropped 8 bases and J dropped 0 bases, with 12 bases sitting between them. The CDR3 extends over 14 amino acids. Germline CDR1 reads ENHRY; CDR2 reads SYGVKD. CDR3 in amino acids: CAIADSSSTDTQYF. The CDR3 DNA reads as TGTGCCATCGCGGACAGCTCTAGCACAGATACGCAGTATTTT.

The chain couples TRBV27 to TRBJ1-1; TRBD1 matches 7 bases. CDR1 MNHEY and CDR2 SMNVEV come from the germline V gene (reference sequence). J gave up 4 bases and V 5 bases, and 7 bases lay outside the gene matches. The CDR3 length is 14 residues. The chain's CDR3 is CASSPLSGGTEAFF. CDR3 nucleotide sequence: TGTGCCAGCAGTCCGCTATCAGGGGGCACTGAAGCTTTCTTT.

This clone has only a few counts. The chain links TRBV25-1 to TRBJ1-4, with 8 bases identical to TRBD1. Germline loops: CDR1 MGHDK, CDR2 SYGVNS. J lost 10 bases, V lost 4 bases, and 8 bases had no gene match. The CDR3 extends over 14 amino acids. CDR3 sequence: CASSGTGQGGKLFF. CDR3 nucleotide sequence: TGTGCCAGCAGTGGAACAGGACAGGGTGGAAAACTGTTTTTT.

This chain links TRBV6-5 with TRBJ2-5, with no clear D. Germline lookup yields CDR1 MNHEY and CDR2 SVGAGI. V was shortened by 2 bases and J by 5 bases, with 12 bases between the two germline ends. The CDR3 runs to 14 residues. The DNA for the CDR3 is TGTGCCAGCAGTTACCACACCCTGGCTGAGACCCAGTACTTC. Its translation is CASSYHTLAETQYF.

This clone was detected only a few times. The rearrangement uses TRBV5-1 and TRBJ1-1; D possibly corresponds to TRBD1 (5 bases). V was pared by 1 base and J by 6 bases, with 10 bases between. Germline CDR1 SGHRS, CDR2 YFSETQ. CDR3 length: 13 residues. The CDR3 region has the DNA TGCGCCAGCAGCTTGCAGGGTGGGGCTGAAGCTTTCTTT. Translating it yields CASSLQGGAEAFF.

This clone has just a few counts. The chain has TRBV4-2 and TRBJ1-1; D is unresolved. Germline assignment: CDR1 LGHNA and CDR2 YNFKEQ. The CDR3 extends over 15 amino acids. The germline V and J ends were trimmed by 4 bases and 0 bases, with 12 bases remaining between them. CDR3 coding DNA: TGTGCCAGCAGCCCGATCATAGGTGTGAACACTGAAGCTTTCTTT. Translated, it gives CASSPIIGVNTEAFF.

V is TRBV9 and J is TRBJ2-2; D is possibly TRBD2 (6 bases). This CDR3 comprises 17 residues. Trimming took off 3 bases at V and 1 base at J, with 16 bases between the two ends. Germline CDR1 reads SGDLS; CDR2 reads YYNGEE. The CDR3 bases are TGTGCCAGCAGCGCCCAGAGCCGCGGGGTGAACACCGGGGAGCTGTTTTTT. Its protein is CASSAQSRGVNTGELFF.

This clone was seen a handful of times. The rearrangement uses TRBV30 and TRBJ2-1; no firm D call. CDR3 length: 11 amino acids. The germline V gene encodes CDR1 GTSNPN and CDR2 SVGIG (reference sequence). Trimming removed 2 bases at V and 5 bases at J, with 4 bases between. The CDR3 region is CAWSKDNEQFF. In DNA, the CDR3 is TGTGCCTGGAGTAAAGACAATGAGCAGTTCTTC.

This sequence joins TRBV4-2 and TRBJ2-7, with D perhaps given as TRBD1 or TRBD2 (5 bases each). CDR3 length: 16 residues. Germline lookup yields CDR1 LGHNA and CDR2 YNFKEQ. Trimming cost V 2 bases and J 5 bases, with 19 bases left between them. CDR3 nucleotides: TGTGCCAGCAGCCAACCTATGGGGCTAGAGGGGCACGAGCAGTACTTC. This gives the protein CASSQPMGLEGHEQYF.

The V and J genes are TRBV5-1 and TRBJ2-6; 14 positions agree with TRBD2. Germline V lookup: CDR1 SGHRS, CDR2 YFSETQ. V lost 4 bases and J lost 0; bases outside the gene matches: 6. CDR3 length: 19 residues. CDR3 sequence: CASSQPGLAGASGANVLTF. The CDR3 bases are TGCGCCAGCAGCCAACCGGGACTAGCGGGGGCCTCTGGGGCCAACGTCCTGACTTTC.

The table lists this clone with a few counts. The chain couples TRBV11-1 to TRBJ2-7; perhaps D is TRBD1 or TRBD2 (5 bases each). Germline loops: CDR1 SGHAT, CDR2 FQDESV (reference sequence). This CDR3 is 13 amino acids long. Trimming took 5 bases from V and 1 from J, leaving 9 bases between them. The CDR3 protein is CASSRDPSYEQYF. CDR3 in DNA: TGTGCCAGCAGCCGGGACCCTTCCTACGAGCAGTACTTC.

This chain links TRBV13 with TRBJ1-3; TRBD1 might be the D (5 bases). Germline CDR1 reads PRHDT; CDR2 reads FYEKMQ (reference sequence). Trimming stripped 0 bases from V and 8 bases from J, with 11 bases between. CDR3 length: 14 amino acids. The CDR3 bases are TGTGCCAGCAGCTTAGGCGGTGGGGCGGACACCATATATTTT. As protein: CASSLGGGADTIYF. The full variable domain, rest sourced from reference TRBV13 and TRBJ1-3, is AAGVIQSPRHLIKEKRETATLKCYPIPRHDTVYWYQQGPGQDPQFLISFYEKMQSDKGSIPDRFSAQQFSDYHSELNMSSLELGDSALYFCASSLGGGADTIYFGEGSWLTVV.

This clone was observed a few times. The chain joins TRBV29-1 to TRBJ1-2; 7 bases are shared with TRBD1. The CDR3 extends over 13 amino acids. CDR1 is SQVTM, CDR2 ANQGSEA, per germline. V shed 0 bases, J shed 8 bases, and the junction held 6 bases outside the gene matches. The CDR3 DNA follows: TGCAGCGTTGAAGACACAGGGGCTGGGGGCTACACCTTC. Translating it yields CSVEDTGAGGYTF.

The V gene is TRBV27, the J gene TRBJ1-1, with a weak D call TRBD1 (6 bases). The CDR3 covers 14 residues. In germline, CDR1 is MNHEY, CDR2 SMNVEV (reference sequence). Trimming pared 5 bases from V and 0 bases from J, leaving 10 bases between. The CDR3 nucleotides read TGTGCCAGCAGTCAGGGGACGGTGAACACTGAAGCTTTCTTT. As protein: CASSQGTVNTEAFF.

The rearrangement uses TRBV30 and TRBJ1-2; D is perhaps TRBD1 (5 bases). This CDR3 contains 14 residues. Trimming shortened V by 0 bases and J by 7 bases, and 15 bases separated the two germline ends. From germline, CDR1 is GTSNPN and CDR2 SVGIG (reference sequence). The CDR3 DNA sequence: TGTGCCTGGAGTGTTGTCGGGGCGTATCGTGGCTACACCTTC. This codes for CAWSVVGAYRGYTF.